A selection of T cell receptor beta chains follows, all from one sample in a study of type 1 regulatory T cells. TCRdb redid the calling of the reads with MiXCR, one entry per CDR3 protein. The table includes about 42,000 distinct CDR3 sequences, less than 15% detected once. Their antigens are not known. The sequencing sample was made of cultured non-Tr1 T cells, either the whole culture or a sorted T cell fraction (not recorded which). The source is a human donor in good health. Each CDR3 is given with its conserved first and last residue. A D gene is named only where the DNA matches it firmly. Clone size, where shown, is once, few, many, or a class for clones that have expanded.

>TRBJ2-2|TRBV4-2|TRBD2|NA
TGTGCCAGCAGCCGTACGGGACTAGCGGGACCCGGGGAGCTGTTTTTT
CASSRTGLAGPGELFF
>TRBJ2-1|TRBV7-2|NA|many
TGTGCCAGCAGCCCCTCGACGAGCTCCTACAATGAGCAGTTCTTC
CASSPSTSSYNEQFF
>TRBJ1-6|TRBV6-1|TRBD1|NA
TGTGCCAGCATACGGGACAGGGTTGCACCCCTCCACTTT
CASIRDRVAPLHF
>TRBJ2-6|TRBV5-1|NA|medium-sized
TGCGCCAGCAGCTTGGTTGGGGGGCGGACTGGGGCCAACGTCCTGACTTTC
CASSLVGGRTGANVLTF
>TRBJ2-1|TRBV5-5|NA|few
TGTGCCAGCAGCTTGGGAGGAGGGGGAAACAATGAGCAGTTCTTC
CASSLGGGGNNEQFF
>TRBJ1-1|TRBV5-1|NA|NA
TGCGCCAGCAGCTTGTATCAGGGTTCGATTTGGGTCACTGAAGCTTTCTTT
CASSLYQGSIWVTEAFF
>TRBJ2-7|TRBV29-1|NA|many
TGCAGCGTTCGGGAGACAGTTGGCGAGCAGTACTTC
CSVRETVGEQYF
>TRBJ2-5|TRBV5-1|NA|many
TGCGCCAGCAGCTTGTCGGAAGCGGGGACCCAGTACTTC
CASSLSEAGTQYF
>TRBJ2-7|TRBV20-1|TRBD2|medium-sized
TGCAGTGCTAGAGATCCCGCGGGGGGCTCCTACGAGCAGTACTTC
CSARDPAGGSYEQYF
>TRBJ2-3|TRBV7-2|TRBD2|few
TGTGCCAGCAGCGCCTCGGGAGGGAGGACAGATACGCAGTATTTT
CASSASGGRTDTQYF
>TRBJ2-1|TRBV10-3|TRBD2|many
TGTGCCATCGCGCTAGCGGGAGATTACAATGAGCAGTTCTTC
CAIALAGDYNEQFF
>TRBJ2-7|TRBV29-1|NA|many
TGCAGCGCTCACCCGACAGGAGGCGAGCAGTACTTC
CSAHPTGGEQYF